The 8 T cell receptor beta chains below all came from one sample that was sequenced in a study of blood T cell repertoires in COVID-19. Libraries were prepared by immunoSEQ multiplex PCR; TCRdb keeps only in-frame clonotypes and omits some of them. Of some 340,000 clones in the sample, more than 70% were seen once. The sequencing input was peripheral blood. All receptors come from a man younger than 40 with active or convalescent COVID-19.

The gene calls are TRBV9 and TRBJ2-5; D may be TRBD2 (5 bases). This CDR3 region has 14 residues. Germline V gives CDR1 SGDLS, CDR2 YYNGEE. V lost 3 bases and J lost 4, with 13 bases in between. The CDR3 DNA reads as TGTGCCAGCAGCGAAGGGCTGGGGAGAGAGACCCAGTACTTC. The encoded protein is CASSEGLGRETQYF.

The chain combines TRBV6-1 with TRBJ1-5; D gene unclear. V lost 2 bases and J 5 bases, leaving 10 bases between the germline ends. The CDR3 extends over 14 amino acids. Germline lookup yields CDR1 MNHNS and CDR2 SASEGT. The CDR3 DNA follows: TGTGCCAGCAGTGAAATTCCGGTATATCAGCCCCAGCATTTT. Its protein is CASSEIPVYQPQHF.

CDR3 protein: CASNQRQREKLFF. CDR3 DNA sequence: TGTGCCAGCAACCAGAGGCAACGGGAAAAACTGTTTTTT. The chain couples TRBV28 to TRBJ1-4; D gene uncertain. V was trimmed by 7 bases and J by 8 bases, leaving 14 bases between them. Germline values: CDR1 MDHEN, CDR2 SYDVKM. The CDR3 spans 13 residues. The whole variable domain, remainder taken from reference TRBV28 and TRBJ1-4, is DVKVTQSSRYLVKRTGEKVFLECVQDMDHENMFWYRQDPGLGLRLIYFSYDVKMKEKGDIPEGYSVSREKKERFSLILESASTNQTSMYLCASNQRQREKLFFGSGTQLSVL.

This clone was observed a few times. The V gene is TRBV2, the J gene TRBJ2-1; TRBD1 matches at 9 bases. Germline CDR1 SNHLY, CDR2 FYNNEI. Unmatched junction bases numbered 0, after V lost 8 bases and J lost 7 bases. The CDR3 covers 11 residues. The CDR3 here is CASGTGNEQFF. DNA of the CDR3: TGTGCCAGCGGGACAGGGAATGAGCAGTTCTTC.

The J gene is TRBJ2-7, the V gene TRBV27; D is ambiguous. V gave up 6 bases and J gave up 3 bases, with 18 bases separating them. The germline V gene has CDR1 MNHEY and CDR2 SMNVEV (reference sequence). This CDR3 has 15 residues. The CDR3 loop reads CASSTAGTLYYEQYF. CDR3 DNA sequence: TGTGCCAGCAGCACCGCAGGTACACTGTACTACGAGCAGTACTTC.

The rearrangement links TRBV28 to TRBJ1-4; D uncertain. V was cut by 6 bases and J by 8 bases, with 10 bases left in between. CDR3 size: 12 residues. Germline CDR1 MDHEN, CDR2 SYDVKM. The CDR3 DNA is TGTGCCAGCAGCCTAAGCTTGGAAAAACTGTTTTTT. Translated: CASSLSLEKLFF.

This sequence joins TRBV5-6 and TRBJ2-7; 9 bases fit TRBD2. This CDR3 is 14 amino acids long. The germline V gene encodes CDR1 SGHDT and CDR2 YYEEEE. After removal of 1 base from V and 3 bases from J, the junction contained 2 bases not matched to a gene. This CDR3 reads CASSLISGSYEQYF. CDR3 DNA sequence: TGTGCCAGCAGCTTGATTAGCGGGAGCTACGAGCAGTACTTC.

V usage is TRBV6-5 and J usage is TRBJ2-5; weak D call: TRBD1 (6 bases). In germline, CDR1 is MNHEY, CDR2 SVGAGI. The CDR3 covers 14 residues. V gave up 0 bases and J gave up 2 bases, with 7 bases separating them. The CDR3 reads CASSYSGHQETQYF. The CDR3 DNA reads as TGTGCCAGCAGTTACTCGGGACATCAAGAGACCCAGTACTTC.